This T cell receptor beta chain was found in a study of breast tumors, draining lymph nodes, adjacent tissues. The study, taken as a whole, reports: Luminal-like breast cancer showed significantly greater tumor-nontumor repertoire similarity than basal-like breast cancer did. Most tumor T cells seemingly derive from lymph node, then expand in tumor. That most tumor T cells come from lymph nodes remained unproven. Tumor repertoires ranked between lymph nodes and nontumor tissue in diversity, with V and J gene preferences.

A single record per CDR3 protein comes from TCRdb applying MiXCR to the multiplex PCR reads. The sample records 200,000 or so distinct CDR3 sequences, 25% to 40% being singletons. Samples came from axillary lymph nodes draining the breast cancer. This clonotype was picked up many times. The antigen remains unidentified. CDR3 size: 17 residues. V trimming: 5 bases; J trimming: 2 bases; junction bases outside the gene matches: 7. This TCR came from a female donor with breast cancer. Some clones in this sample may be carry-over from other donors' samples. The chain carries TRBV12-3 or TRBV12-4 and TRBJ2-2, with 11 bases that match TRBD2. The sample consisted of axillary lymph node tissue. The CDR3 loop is CASSTLLAGVNTGELFF. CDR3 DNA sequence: TGTGCCAGCAGTACCCTACTAGCGGGAGTAAACACCGGGGAGCTGTTTTTT.